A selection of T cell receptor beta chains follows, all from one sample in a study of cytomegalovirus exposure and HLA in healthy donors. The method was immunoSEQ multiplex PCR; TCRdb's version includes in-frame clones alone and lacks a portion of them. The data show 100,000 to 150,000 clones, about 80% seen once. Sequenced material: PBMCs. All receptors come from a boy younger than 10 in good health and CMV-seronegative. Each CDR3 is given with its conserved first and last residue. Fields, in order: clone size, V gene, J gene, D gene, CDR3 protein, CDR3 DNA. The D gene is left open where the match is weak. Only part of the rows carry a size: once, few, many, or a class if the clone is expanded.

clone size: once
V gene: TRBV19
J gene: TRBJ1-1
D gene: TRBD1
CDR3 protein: CASSLGQGALDTEAFF
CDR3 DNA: TGTGCCAGTAGTCTGGGACAGGGGGCTTTGGACACTGAAGCTTTCTTT

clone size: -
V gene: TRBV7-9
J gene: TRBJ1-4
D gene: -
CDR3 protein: CASSLRGGWDEKLFF
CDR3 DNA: TGTGCCAGCAGCTTAAGGGGAGGTTGGGATGAAAAACTGTTTTTT

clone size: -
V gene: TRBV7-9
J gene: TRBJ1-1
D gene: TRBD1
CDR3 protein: CASSSSMWTGTGRDEAFF
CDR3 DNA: TGTGCCAGCAGCTCCTCAATGTGGACAGGTACGGGTCGTGATGAAGCTTTCTTT

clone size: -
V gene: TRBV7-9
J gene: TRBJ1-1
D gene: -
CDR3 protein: CASSSAETMNTEAFF
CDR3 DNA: TGTGCCAGCAGCTCCGCAGAAACAATGAACACTGAAGCTTTCTTT

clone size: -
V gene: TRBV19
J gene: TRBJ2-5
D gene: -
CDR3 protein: CASSIQGKETQYF
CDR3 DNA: TGTGCCAGTAGTATACAGGGGAAAGAGACCCAGTACTTC

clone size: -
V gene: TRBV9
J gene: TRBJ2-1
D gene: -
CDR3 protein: CASSVASANEQFF
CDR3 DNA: TGTGCCAGCAGCGTAGCGAGTGCCAATGAGCAGTTCTTC

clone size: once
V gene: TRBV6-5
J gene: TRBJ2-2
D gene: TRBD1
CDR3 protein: CASSYSGTANTGELFF
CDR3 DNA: TGTGCCAGCAGTTACTCCGGGACAGCGAACACCGGGGAGCTGTTTTTT

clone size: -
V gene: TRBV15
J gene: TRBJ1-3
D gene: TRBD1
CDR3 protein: CATSRKTGEGNTIYF
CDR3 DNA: TGTGCCACCAGCAGGAAGACAGGGGAAGGAAACACCATATATTTT

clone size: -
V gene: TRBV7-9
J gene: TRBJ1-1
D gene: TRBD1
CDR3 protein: CASSLGGQGGTEAFF
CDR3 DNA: TGTGCCAGCAGCTTAGGGGGACAGGGAGGGACTGAAGCTTTCTTT

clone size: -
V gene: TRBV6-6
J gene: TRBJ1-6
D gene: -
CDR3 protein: CASSPRGASNSPLHF
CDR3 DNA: TGTGCCAGCAGTCCCAGGGGTGCGAGTAATTCACCCCTCCACTTT

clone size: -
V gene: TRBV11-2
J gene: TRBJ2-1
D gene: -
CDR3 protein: CASSLETTGSSYNEQFF
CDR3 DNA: TGTGCCAGCAGCTTAGAAACCACAGGGAGCTCCTACAATGAGCAGTTCTTC

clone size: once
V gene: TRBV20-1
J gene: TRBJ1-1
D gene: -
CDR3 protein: CSARVYTEAFF
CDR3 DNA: TGCAGTGCTAGAGTCTATACTGAAGCTTTCTTT

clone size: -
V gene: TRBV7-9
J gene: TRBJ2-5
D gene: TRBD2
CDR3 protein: CASSGLLTSGGETQYF
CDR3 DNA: TGTGCCAGCAGCGGCCTTCTTACTAGCGGGGGGGAGACCCAGTACTTC

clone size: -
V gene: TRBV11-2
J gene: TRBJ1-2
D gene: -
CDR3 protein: CASSLVAGDPYNYGYTF
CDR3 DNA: TGTGCCAGCAGCTTAGTTGCGGGAGACCCTTACAACTATGGCTACACCTTC

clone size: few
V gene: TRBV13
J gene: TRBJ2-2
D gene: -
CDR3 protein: CASSPLVGANTGELFF
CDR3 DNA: TGTGCCAGCAGCCCCCTTGTGGGAGCGAACACCGGGGAGCTGTTTTTT

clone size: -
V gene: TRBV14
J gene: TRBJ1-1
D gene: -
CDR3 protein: CASSQGLEAFF
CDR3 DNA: TGTGCCAGCAGCCAGGGGCTTGAAGCTTTCTTT

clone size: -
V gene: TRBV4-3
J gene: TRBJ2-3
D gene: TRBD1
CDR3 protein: CASSQEGPGTGGRDTQYF
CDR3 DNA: TGCGCCAGCAGCCAAGAGGGGCCCGGGACAGGGGGGAGAGATACGCAGTATTTT

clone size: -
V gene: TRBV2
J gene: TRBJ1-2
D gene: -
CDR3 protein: CASSEIEGAPYGYTF
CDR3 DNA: TGTGCCAGCAGTGAAATCGAGGGTGCCCCCTATGGCTACACCTTC

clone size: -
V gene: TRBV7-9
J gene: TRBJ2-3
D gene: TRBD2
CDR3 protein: CASSPLAGGPKDTQYF
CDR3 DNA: TGTGCCAGCAGCCCGTTAGCGGGGGGGCCGAAAGATACGCAGTATTTT

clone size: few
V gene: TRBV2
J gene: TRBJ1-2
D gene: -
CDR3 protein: CAQSGGAVFGYTF
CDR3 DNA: TGTGCTCAAAGCGGGGGTGCTGTATTCGGCTACACCTTC

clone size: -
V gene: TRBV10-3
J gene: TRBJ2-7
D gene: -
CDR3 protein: CAISEAGGDPYEQYF
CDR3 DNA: TGTGCCATCAGTGAGGCAGGCGGGGATCCTTACGAGCAGTACTTC

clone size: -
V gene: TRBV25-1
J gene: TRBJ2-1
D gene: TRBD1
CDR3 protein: CASSPTGVNEQFF
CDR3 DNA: TGTGCCAGCAGCCCCACAGGGGTCAATGAGCAGTTCTTC

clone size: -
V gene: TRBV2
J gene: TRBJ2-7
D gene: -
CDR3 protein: CASESRVNYEQYF
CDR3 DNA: TGTGCCAGCGAATCCAGGGTTAACTACGAGCAGTACTTC

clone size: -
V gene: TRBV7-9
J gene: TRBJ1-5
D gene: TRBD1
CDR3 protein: CASSLGTGTGNQPQHF
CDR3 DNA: TGTGCCAGCAGCTTAGGAACGGGGACAGGCAATCAGCCCCAGCATTTT

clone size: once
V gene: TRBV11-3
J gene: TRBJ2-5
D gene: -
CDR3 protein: CASSLRSAGNQETQYF
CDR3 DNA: TGTGCCAGCAGCTTACGTTCGGCGGGGAACCAAGAGACCCAGTACTTC

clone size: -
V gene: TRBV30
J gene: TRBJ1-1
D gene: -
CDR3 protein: CAWSVGHPLNTEAFF
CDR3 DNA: TGTGCCTGGAGTGTTGGACACCCACTGAACACTGAAGCTTTCTTT

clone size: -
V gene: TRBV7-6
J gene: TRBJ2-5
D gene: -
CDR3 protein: CASTQMAGQETQYF
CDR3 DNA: TGTGCCAGCACCCAGATGGCAGGCCAAGAGACCCAGTACTTC

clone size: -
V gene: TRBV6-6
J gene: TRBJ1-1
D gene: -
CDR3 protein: CASSYVGGEAFF
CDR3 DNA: TGTGCCAGCAGTTATGTCGGGGGAGAAGCTTTCTTT

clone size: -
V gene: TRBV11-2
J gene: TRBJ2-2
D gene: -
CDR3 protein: CASSLHGELFF
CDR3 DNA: TGTGCCAGCAGCTTACACGGGGAGCTGTTTTTT

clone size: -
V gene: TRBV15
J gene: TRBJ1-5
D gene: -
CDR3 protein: CATSGGTKTVWSNQPQHF
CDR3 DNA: TGTGCCACCAGCGGAGGAACCAAGACAGTTTGGAGCAATCAGCCCCAGCATTTT

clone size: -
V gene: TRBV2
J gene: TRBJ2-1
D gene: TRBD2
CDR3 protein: CASSEPRGLAGGDEQFF
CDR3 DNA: TGTGCCAGCAGTGAACCCCGGGGACTAGCGGGAGGAGATGAGCAGTTCTTC

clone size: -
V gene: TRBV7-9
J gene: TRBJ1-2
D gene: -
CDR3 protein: CASSFSGTYYGYTF
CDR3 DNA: TGTGCCAGCAGCTTCTCCGGGACTTACTATGGCTACACCTTC

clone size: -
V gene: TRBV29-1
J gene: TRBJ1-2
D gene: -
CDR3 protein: CSVRGSYGYTF
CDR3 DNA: TGCAGCGTCAGGGGTAGCTATGGCTACACCTTC

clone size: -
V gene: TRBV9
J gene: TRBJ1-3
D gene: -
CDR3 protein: CASSVTQLSGNTIYF
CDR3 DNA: TGTGCCAGCAGCGTTACACAGCTCTCTGGAAACACCATATATTTT

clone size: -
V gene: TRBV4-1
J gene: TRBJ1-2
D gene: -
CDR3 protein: CASSQDMNYGYTF
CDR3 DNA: TGCGCCAGCAGCCAAGATATGAACTATGGCTACACCTTC

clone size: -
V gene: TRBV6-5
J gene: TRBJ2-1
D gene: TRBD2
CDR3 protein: CASSLLAGDYNEQFF
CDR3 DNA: TGTGCCAGCAGTCTCCTAGCGGGGGACTACAATGAGCAGTTCTTC

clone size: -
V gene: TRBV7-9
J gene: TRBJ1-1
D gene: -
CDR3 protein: CASSLAHSEAFF
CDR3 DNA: TGTGCCAGCAGCTTAGCGCACAGTGAAGCTTTCTTT

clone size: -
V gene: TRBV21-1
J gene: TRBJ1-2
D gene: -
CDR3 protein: CASSKPPVRGRSYGYTF
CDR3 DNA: TGTGCCAGCAGCAAACCTCCAGTCAGGGGCCGCAGCTATGGCTACACCTTC

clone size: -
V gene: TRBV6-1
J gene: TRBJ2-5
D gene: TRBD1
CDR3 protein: CASSDDRGPGETQYF
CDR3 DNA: TGTGCCAGCAGTGACGACAGGGGGCCGGGAGAGACCCAGTACTTC

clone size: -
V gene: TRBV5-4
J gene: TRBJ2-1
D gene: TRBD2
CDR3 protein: CASSGPGLAGDHEQFF
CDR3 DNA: TGTGCCAGCAGCGGTCCGGGACTAGCGGGAGACCATGAGCAGTTCTTC

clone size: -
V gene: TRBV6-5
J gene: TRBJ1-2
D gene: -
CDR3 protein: CASSRDSLDYGYTF
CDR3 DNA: TGTGCCAGCAGCCGCGACAGTCTGGACTATGGCTACACCTTC

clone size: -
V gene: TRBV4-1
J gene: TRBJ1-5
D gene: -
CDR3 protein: CASSQDGQQPQHF
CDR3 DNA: TGCGCCAGCAGCCAAGATGGACAACAGCCCCAGCATTTT

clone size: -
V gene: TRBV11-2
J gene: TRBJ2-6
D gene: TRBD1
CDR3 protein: CASSRTTGEAAGANVLTF
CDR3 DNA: TGTGCCAGCAGCCGCACGACAGGGGAGGCTGCTGGGGCCAACGTCCTGACTTTC

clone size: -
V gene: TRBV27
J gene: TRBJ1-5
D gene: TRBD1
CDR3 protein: CASSQTGQGWGNQPQHF
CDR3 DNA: TGTGCCAGCAGTCAGACCGGACAGGGTTGGGGCAATCAGCCCCAGCATTTT

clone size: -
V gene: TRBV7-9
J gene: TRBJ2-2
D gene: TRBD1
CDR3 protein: CASSLGTGDGELFF
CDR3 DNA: TGTGCCAGCAGCTTGGGAACAGGGGACGGGGAGCTGTTTTTT

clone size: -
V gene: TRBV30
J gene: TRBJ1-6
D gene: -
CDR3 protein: CAWSLGQGNSPLHF
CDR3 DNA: TGTGCCTGGAGTTTGGGGCAGGGCAATTCACCCCTCCACTTT

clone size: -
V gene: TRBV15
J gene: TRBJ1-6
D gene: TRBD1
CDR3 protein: CATSRGGQGVGNSPLHF
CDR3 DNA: TGTGCCACCAGCAGAGGAGGACAGGGGGTAGGTAATTCACCCCTCCACTTT

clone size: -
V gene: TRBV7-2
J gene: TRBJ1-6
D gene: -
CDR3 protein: CASTRGGRSYNSPLHF
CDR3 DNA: TGTGCCAGCACCCGGGGGGGGCGGTCCTATAATTCACCCCTCCACTTT

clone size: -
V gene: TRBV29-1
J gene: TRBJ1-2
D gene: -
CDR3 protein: CSVDRPYGYTF
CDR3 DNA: TGCAGCGTTGATCGTCCCTATGGCTACACCTTC

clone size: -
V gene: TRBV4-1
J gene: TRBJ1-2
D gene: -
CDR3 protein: CASSQGTVSRTGYTF
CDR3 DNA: TGCGCCAGCAGCCAAGGGACAGTCTCCCGGACGGGCTACACCTTC

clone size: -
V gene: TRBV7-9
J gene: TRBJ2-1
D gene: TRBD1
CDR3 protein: CASSSRQGTNNEQFF
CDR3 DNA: TGTGCCAGCAGCTCCCGACAGGGGACAAACAATGAGCAGTTCTTC

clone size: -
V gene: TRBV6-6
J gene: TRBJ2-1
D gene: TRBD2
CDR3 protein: CASKTSGSSYNEQFF
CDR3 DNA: TGTGCCAGCAAGACCAGCGGGAGCTCCTACAATGAGCAGTTCTTC

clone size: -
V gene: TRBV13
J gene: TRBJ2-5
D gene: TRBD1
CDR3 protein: CASSLGVADRGETQYF
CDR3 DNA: TGTGCCAGCAGCTTAGGGGTAGCGGACAGGGGGGAGACCCAGTACTTC

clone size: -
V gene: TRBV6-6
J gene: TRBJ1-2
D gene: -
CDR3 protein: CASSYVSDYGYTF
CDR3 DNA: TGTGCCAGCAGTTACGTATCTGACTATGGCTACACCTTC